What follows are 16 T cell receptor beta chains derived from one specimen sequenced in a study of blood T cell repertoires in COVID-19 (dated by TCRdb to the early 2020s). The library was generated by the immunoSEQ multiplex PCR assay. Held by TCRdb, this immuneACCESS table contains in-frame sequences only and omits some clones. Under half of the omission traces to an unresolved V gene where checked; the cause of the rest is unknown. This sample comprises about 76,000 clones, under 95% of them detected only once. Together, the top ten hold 5.8% of the sample. The sequenced material came from peripheral blood. These receptors were collected from a human donor in a cohort sampled during active COVID-19.

The chain carries TRBV11-2 and TRBJ2-7; TRBD1 is a possible D gene (6 bases). Germline-derived CDR1 and CDR2 are SGHAT and FQNNGV. The CDR3 spans 14 residues. The V and J ends lost 1 base and 2 bases respectively, with 9 bases between them. The CDR3 here is CASSLVGGTYEQYF. DNA for the CDR3: TGTGCCAGCAGCTTAGTAGGGGGAACCTACGAGCAGTACTTC.

Note on this clone: The same CDR3 also results from other DNA sequences found in this sample. The chain couples TRBV5-1 to TRBJ1-1; unclear D gene. The CDR3 runs to 15 residues. Germline loops: CDR1 SGHRS, CDR2 YFSETQ. V lost 0 bases and J lost 0, with 9 bases in between. CDR3 nucleotides: TGCGCCAGCAGCTTGGATCCCGGGTTGAACACTGAAGCTTTCTTT. Protein product: CASSLDPGLNTEAFF.

V and J are TRBV6-2 or TRBV6-3 and TRBJ2-5; possibly TRBD2 for D (6 bases). V lost 5 bases, J lost 10 bases, and 11 bases lay in between. Germline lookup yields CDR1 MNHEY and CDR2 SVGEGT. This CDR3 contains 11 residues. This CDR3 is CASSPGEDQYF. CDR3 nucleotides: TGTGCCAGCAGTCCGGGGGAGGACCAGTACTTC.

The CDR3 spells CASSTLALNTEAFF. CDR3 sequence (DNA): TGTGCCAGCAGTACTCTAGCACTGAACACTGAAGCTTTCTTT. This chain connects TRBV27 to TRBJ1-1, with no clear D. V was clipped by 5 bases and J by 0 bases, with 10 bases between them. Germline V gene lookup returns CDR1 MNHEY and CDR2 SMNVEV (reference sequence). The CDR3 runs to 14 residues.

The rearrangement links TRBV11-2 to TRBJ2-3, with D unclear. Per germline, CDR1 SGHAT and CDR2 FQNNGV. Trimming shortened V by 3 bases and J by 4 bases, and 5 bases separated the two germline ends. The CDR3 is 12 amino acids. The CDR3 DNA is TGTGCCAGCAGCTTTCTTCCAGATACGCAGTATTTT. It yields the protein CASSFLPDTQYF.

This clone is a singleton in its sample. V gene TRBV2 combines with J gene TRBJ2-3; D ambiguous. V gave up 2 bases and J gave up 2 bases, with 14 bases separating them. Per germline, CDR1 SNHLY and CDR2 FYNNEI. The CDR3 has 16 amino acids. In nucleotides, the CDR3 is TGTGCCAGCAGTGAACCCCACTCAACTTTCACAGATACGCAGTATTTT. Protein product: CASSEPHSTFTDTQYF. Based on the CDR3 plus reference TRBV2 and TRBJ2-3, the full variable domain is EPEVTQTPSHQVTQMGQEVILRCVPISNHLYFYWYRQILGQKVEFLVSFYNNEISEKSEIFDDQFSVERPDGSNFTLKIRSTKLEDSAMYFCASSEPHSTFTDTQYFGPGTRLTVL.

The V call is TRBV7-9, the J call TRBJ2-2; D is undetermined. From germline, CDR1 is SEHNR and CDR2 FQNEAQ (reference sequence). The CDR3 length is 15 residues. Deletions cut 3 bases from V and 0 bases from J, with 8 bases between. The DNA of the CDR3 is TGTGCCAGCAGCTTTTGGCAGACGAACACCGGGGAGCTGTTTTTT. Protein sequence: CASSFWQTNTGELFF.

The table lists this clone with a few counts. The J gene is TRBJ1-2, the V gene TRBV10-3, with 9 bases identical to TRBD1. CDR1 ENHRY and CDR2 SYGVKD come from the germline V gene. V shed 6 bases, J shed 8 bases, and the junction held 7 bases outside the gene matches. The CDR3 has 13 amino acids. The CDR3 spells CAIRPQTGGGYTF. In DNA form, the CDR3 reads TGTGCCATCAGGCCCCAGACAGGGGGAGGCTACACCTTC.

The chain links TRBV23-1 to TRBJ1-3; D perhaps matches TRBD1 (6 bases). TRBV23-1 has ORF status, its function being uncertain. Trimming took off 4 bases at V and 1 base at J, with 8 bases between the two ends. The CDR3 consists of 14 residues. The CDR3 region is CASSPGESGNTIYF. CDR3 bases: TGCGCCAGCAGTCCAGGGGAATCTGGAAACACCATATATTTT.

V gene TRBV5-1 combines with J gene TRBJ1-1; weak D call: TRBD1 (6 bases). With 2 bases removed from V and 2 bases from J, the gap between germline ends came to 7 bases. The V gene's germline CDR1 is SGHRS and CDR2 YFSETQ. This CDR3 is 13 amino acids long. Here the CDR3 reads CASSLQGNTEAFF. The CDR3 bases are TGCGCCAGCAGCTTACAGGGTAACACTGAAGCTTTCTTT.

The rearrangement links TRBV29-1 to TRBJ2-7, with TRBD1 matching over 10 bases. Per the germline V gene, CDR1 is SQVTM and CDR2 is ANQGSEA. V trimming: 3 bases; J trimming: 9 bases; junction bases outside the gene matches: 8. The length of the CDR3 is 13 residues. The chain's CDR3 is CSVDGTGDSVQYF. Here the CDR3 DNA reads TGCAGCGTTGATGGGACAGGGGACTCCGTGCAGTACTTC.

This sequence joins TRBV19 and TRBJ2-2; D is perhaps TRBD1 (6 bases). The CDR3 is made up of 13 amino acids. CDR1 and CDR2 (germline): LNHDA, SQIVND (reference sequence). The germline V and J ends were trimmed by 4 bases and 5 bases, with 8 bases remaining between them. DNA of the CDR3: TGTGCCAGTAGTAAAACAGGGACCGGGGAGCTGTTTTTT. Its protein is CASSKTGTGELFF.

This rearrangement joins TRBV18 to TRBJ2-2; D remains unclear. CDR3 size: 13 residues. CDR1 and CDR2 (germline): KGHSH, LQKENI. V lost 6 bases, J lost 3 bases, and 8 bases lay in between. In DNA form, the CDR3 reads TGTGCCAGCTCTGTAACGGACACCGGGGAGCTGTTTTTT. It codes for CASSVTDTGELFF.

The rearrangement joins TRBV6-2 or TRBV6-3 to TRBJ2-7, with no clear D. Trimming removed 5 bases at V and 6 bases at J, with 11 bases between. The germline CDR1 and CDR2 sequences are MNHEY and SVGEGT. The CDR3 runs 12 residues. The CDR3: CASSPFLAEQYF. As DNA, the CDR3 is TGTGCCAGCAGTCCCTTCCTGGCCGAGCAGTACTTC.

The chain carries TRBV18 and TRBJ1-1; tentative D call: TRBD1 (6 bases). V was clipped by 4 bases and J by 4 bases, with 13 bases between them. Germline loops: CDR1 KGHSH, CDR2 LQKENI. The CDR3 loop spans 14 amino acids. The CDR3 region is CASSRLTGPTEAFF. DNA for the CDR3: TGTGCCAGCTCACGCTTAACAGGGCCCACTGAAGCTTTCTTT. Drawing the rest from reference TRBV18 and TRBJ1-1, the complete variable domain is NAGVMQNPRHLVRRRGQEARLRCSPMKGHSHVYWYRQLPEEGLKFMVYLQKENIIDESGMPKERFSAEFPKEGPSILRIQQVVRGDSAAYFCASSRLTGPTEAFFGQGTRLTVV.

The chain is built from TRBV7-9 and TRBJ1-2, with unresolved D. The V gene lost 0 bases and the J gene lost 1 base, with 6 bases spanning the gap. Germline V gene lookup returns CDR1 SEHNR and CDR2 FQNEAQ (reference sequence). The CDR3 has 14 amino acids. This CDR3 is CASSLAQLNYGYTF. The CDR3 region has the DNA TGTGCCAGCAGCTTAGCACAGCTTAACTATGGCTACACCTTC.